The entry below gives a single T cell receptor beta chain sequence along with its context. This clonotype was detected once. What antigen it recognizes has not been identified. Qualities for individual bases were not recorded, and no much larger clone is one base off. Libraries came from 5' RACE. The instrument given in TCRdb is Illumina HiSeq 2500. A second PCR of roughly 6 to 12 cycles was run with a J-beta primer mix and a sample-barcoded 5' primer. Each TCR beta cDNA molecule received a unique molecular identifier from a template-switch 5' adaptor carrying 12 random nucleotides. Each sample yielded at least 2.5 million CDR3-containing paired-end reads. First-strand cDNA synthesis was performed from all RNA using the Mint cDNA synthesis kit, with priming by a TRBC-specific oligonucleotide. After uracil-DNA glycosylase treatment, a first 18-cycle PCR used universal primers M1SS and BC2_uni_R on all cDNA. In the source study's methods: Each sample was normalized by randomly selecting 1 million high-quality reads, each carrying a distinct molecular identifier. Reads with shared molecular identifiers were discarded instead of being binned into consensus sequences. MiTCR, with a Q25 quality threshold and the strictest error-elimination algorithm, was used for CDR3 identification, clonotype clustering and error correction. A nonparametric unseen species model using Euler transformation provided a lower-bound estimate of total TCR beta diversity. TCRdb took the public reads, trimmed them with fastp at Q25, ran MiXCR for clone calling and kept in-frame beta chains. All rows with the same CDR3 protein become a single entry with the most common DNA and genes. For this entry, the V and J calls and clone size follow TCRdb and not the study's own pipeline. In all, the sample holds about 1.4 million distinct CDR3 sequences, and approximately 60% of those were seen once. The ten top clones hold roughly 7% of the sample.

This sample is part of a study of blood T cells in healthy people across ages (dated by TCRdb to between 2015 and 2016). Turning to the overall study: In model experiments, template switching captured roughly one uniquely barcoded TCR beta cDNA molecule for every two T cells. The study measured age-related changes in TCR beta repertoire diversity using deep sequencing normalized with unique cDNA molecular identifiers. The donors were split into four age groups: young (average 16 years), middle-aged (roughly 42), aged (62) and long-lived (more than 80). To avoid experimental bias, donors of different ages were distributed randomly across sequencing lanes. Using the same blood draw, the study looked at two additional independent replicas of 1 million unique cDNA reads for two donors, one aged 18 to 29 and the other aged 80 or older.

The junction shows trimming of 7 bases on V and 7 bases on J, plus 22 bases between the germline ends. CDR1 and CDR2 are read off the germline V gene as SGHTA and FQGNSA. The CDR3 has 15 amino acids, counting the end cysteine and phenylalanine. The CDR3 DNA has 45 bases and is translated from base 1. Donors were around 37 systemically healthy Caucasian individuals from Russia aged roughly 6 to 90 years. Each donor gave approximately 10 milliliters of peripheral blood, collected into EDTA-treated Vacutainer tubes. Ficoll-Paque density-gradient centrifugation was used to isolate PBMCs, with at least 6.5 million per sample. Trizol reagent was used to extract total RNA from PBMCs, with at least 5.5 micrograms per sample. For every donor, an aliquot of PBMCs went through flow cytometry to measure the percentages of naive CD45RAhigh/CD27high T cells. Results and caveats for the whole study, not just this receptor: Estimates of total diversity from one million sequenced T cells were regarded as lower bounds and underestimates. Compared with the aged group, more naive CD4+ T cells, fewer expanded clones and increased TCR diversity were shown by the long-lived group, suggesting age selection. Bulk unsorted PBMC profiling prevented conclusive comparison of naive and antigen-experienced compartments. As age increased, observed TCR beta diversity per million T cells dropped in a roughly linear way, and a significant reduction was already evident by age 40. The CMV infection status of donors was not known, potentially confounding age-related changes in expanded clonotypes. A strong correlation was found between observed TCR beta diversity and the percentage of naive T cells measured by flow cytometry.

This receptor was identified in a man aged 18 to 29 in good health. The receptor chain draws on TRBV7-2 and TRBJ1-1; TRBD1 is a weak D gene call, 5 bases matching. Specimen: blood. DNA sequence: TGTGCCAGCATCGCCCAGGTGTGGGGGAGCAATGAAGCTTTCTTT. It codes for CASIAQVWGSNEAFF.